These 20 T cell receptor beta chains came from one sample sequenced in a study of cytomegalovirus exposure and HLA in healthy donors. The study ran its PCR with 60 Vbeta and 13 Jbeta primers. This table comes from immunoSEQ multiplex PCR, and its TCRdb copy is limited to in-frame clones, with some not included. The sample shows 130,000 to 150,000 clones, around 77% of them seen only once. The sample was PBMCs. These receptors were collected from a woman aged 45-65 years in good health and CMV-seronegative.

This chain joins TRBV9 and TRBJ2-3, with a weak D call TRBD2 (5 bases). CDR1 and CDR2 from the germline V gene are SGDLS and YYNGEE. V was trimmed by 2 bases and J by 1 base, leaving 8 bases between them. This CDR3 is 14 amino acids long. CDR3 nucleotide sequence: TGTGCCAGCAGCGTCGGACTTCGCACAGATACGCAGTATTTT. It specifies CASSVGLRTDTQYF.

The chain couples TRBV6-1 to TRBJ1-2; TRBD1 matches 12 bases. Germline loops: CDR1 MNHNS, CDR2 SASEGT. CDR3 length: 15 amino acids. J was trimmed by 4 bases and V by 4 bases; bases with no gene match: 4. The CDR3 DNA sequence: TGTGCCAGCAGTGGGGGACAGGGGGCACTCTATGGCTACACCTTC. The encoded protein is CASSGGQGALYGYTF.

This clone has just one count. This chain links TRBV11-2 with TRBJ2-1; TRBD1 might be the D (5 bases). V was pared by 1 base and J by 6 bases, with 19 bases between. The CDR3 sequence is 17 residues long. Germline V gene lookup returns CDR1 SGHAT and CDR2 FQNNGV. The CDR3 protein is CASSLVDRQGWGNEQFF. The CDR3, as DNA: TGTGCCAGCAGCTTAGTAGATCGGCAGGGCTGGGGCAATGAGCAGTTCTTC.

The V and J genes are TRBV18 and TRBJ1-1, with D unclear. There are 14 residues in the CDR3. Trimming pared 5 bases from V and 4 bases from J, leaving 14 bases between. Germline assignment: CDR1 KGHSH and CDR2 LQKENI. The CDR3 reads CASSSRVYPTEAFF. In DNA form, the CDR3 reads TGTGCCAGCTCAAGCCGGGTTTACCCCACTGAAGCTTTCTTT.

CDR3: CASSLNPGKSGNTIYF. The CDR3 DNA follows: TGCGCCAGCAGCTTAAACCCAGGGAAATCTGGAAACACCATATATTTT. The V and J genes are TRBV5-1 and TRBJ1-3; TRBD1 is a possible D gene (5 bases). The CDR3 is 16 amino acids. The V end was cut by 2 bases, the J end by 1 base, with 13 bases between. The germline V gene encodes CDR1 SGHRS and CDR2 YFSETQ.

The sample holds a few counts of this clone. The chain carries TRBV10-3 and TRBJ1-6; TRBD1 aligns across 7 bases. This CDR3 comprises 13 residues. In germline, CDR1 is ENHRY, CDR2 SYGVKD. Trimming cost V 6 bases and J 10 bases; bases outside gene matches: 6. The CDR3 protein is CAIRTGIGSPLHF. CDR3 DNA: TGTGCCATCAGGACAGGGATAGGCTCACCCCTCCACTTT.

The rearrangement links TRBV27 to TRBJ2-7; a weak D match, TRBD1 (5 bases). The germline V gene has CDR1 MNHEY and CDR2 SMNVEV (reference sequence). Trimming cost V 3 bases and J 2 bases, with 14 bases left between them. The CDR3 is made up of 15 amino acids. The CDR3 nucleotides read TGTGCCAGCAGTTTGCGTTGGACACTCCCCTACGAGCAGTACTTC. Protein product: CASSLRWTLPYEQYF.

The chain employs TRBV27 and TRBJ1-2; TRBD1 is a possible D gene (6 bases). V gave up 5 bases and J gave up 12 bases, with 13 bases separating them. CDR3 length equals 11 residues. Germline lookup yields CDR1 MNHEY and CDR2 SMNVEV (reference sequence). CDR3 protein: CASSRGGKNTF. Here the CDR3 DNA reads TGTGCCAGCAGTCGAGGGGGAAAGAACACCTTC.

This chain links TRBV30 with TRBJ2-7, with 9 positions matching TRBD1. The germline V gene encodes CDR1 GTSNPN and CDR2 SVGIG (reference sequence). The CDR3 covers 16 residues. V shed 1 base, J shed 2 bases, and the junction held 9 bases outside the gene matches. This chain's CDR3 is CAWSGPRDREPYEQYF. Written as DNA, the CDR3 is TGTGCCTGGAGTGGCCCCCGGGACAGGGAGCCCTACGAGCAGTACTTC.

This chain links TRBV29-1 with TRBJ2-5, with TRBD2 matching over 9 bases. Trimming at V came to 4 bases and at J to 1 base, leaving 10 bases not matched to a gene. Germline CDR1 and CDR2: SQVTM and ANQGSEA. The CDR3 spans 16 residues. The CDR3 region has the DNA TGCAGCGTTGCGGTTAGCGGGGGTGTCGTCCAAGAGACCCAGTACTTC. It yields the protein CSVAVSGGVVQETQYF.

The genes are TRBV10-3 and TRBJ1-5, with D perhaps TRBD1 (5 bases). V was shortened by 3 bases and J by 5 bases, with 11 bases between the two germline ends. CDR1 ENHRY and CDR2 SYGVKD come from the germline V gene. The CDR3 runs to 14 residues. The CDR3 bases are TGTGCCATCAGTGACGGACAAGGCTATCAGCCCCAGCATTTT. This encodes CAISDGQGYQPQHF.

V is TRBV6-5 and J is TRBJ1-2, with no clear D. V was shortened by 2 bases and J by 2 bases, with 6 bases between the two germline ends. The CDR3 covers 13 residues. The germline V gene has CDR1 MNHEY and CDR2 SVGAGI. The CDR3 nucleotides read TGTGCCAGCAGTTACCCGGGAAACTATGGCTACACCTTC. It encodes CASSYPGNYGYTF.

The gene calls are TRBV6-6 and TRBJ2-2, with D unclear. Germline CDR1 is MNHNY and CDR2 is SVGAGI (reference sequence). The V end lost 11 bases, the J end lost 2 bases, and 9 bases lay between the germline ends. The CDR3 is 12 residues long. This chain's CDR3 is CAGSGNTGELFF. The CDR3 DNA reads TGTGCCGGGTCAGGTAACACCGGGGAGCTGTTTTTT.

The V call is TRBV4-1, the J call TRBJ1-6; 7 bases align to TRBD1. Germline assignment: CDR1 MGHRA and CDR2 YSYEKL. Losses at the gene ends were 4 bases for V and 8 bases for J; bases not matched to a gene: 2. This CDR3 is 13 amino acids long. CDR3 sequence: CASSLTGDSPLHF. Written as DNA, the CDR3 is TGCGCCAGCAGCCTCACAGGGGATTCACCCCTCCACTTT.

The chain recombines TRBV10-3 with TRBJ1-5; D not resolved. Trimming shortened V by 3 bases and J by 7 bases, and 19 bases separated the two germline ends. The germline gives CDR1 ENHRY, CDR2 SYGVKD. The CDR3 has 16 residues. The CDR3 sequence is CAISEGDTREGQPQHF. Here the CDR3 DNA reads TGTGCCATCAGTGAAGGTGACACTCGGGAGGGCCAGCCCCAGCATTTT.

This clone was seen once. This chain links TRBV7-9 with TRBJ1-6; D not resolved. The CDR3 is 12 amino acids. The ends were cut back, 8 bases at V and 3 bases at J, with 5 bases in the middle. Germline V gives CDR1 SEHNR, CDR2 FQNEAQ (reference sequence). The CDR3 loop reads CASRGYNSPLHF. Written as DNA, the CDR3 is TGTGCCAGCCGGGGCTATAATTCACCCCTCCACTTT.

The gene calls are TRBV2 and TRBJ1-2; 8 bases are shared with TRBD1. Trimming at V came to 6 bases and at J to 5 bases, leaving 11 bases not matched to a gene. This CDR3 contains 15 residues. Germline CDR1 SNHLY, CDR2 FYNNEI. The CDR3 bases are TGTGCCAGCAGCGGACAGGGTTCTAGGCGTTATGGCTACACCTTC. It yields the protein CASSGQGSRRYGYTF. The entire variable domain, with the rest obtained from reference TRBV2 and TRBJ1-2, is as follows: EPEVTQTPSHQVTQMGQEVILRCVPISNHLYFYWYRQILGQKVEFLVSFYNNEISEKSEIFDDQFSVERPDGSNFTLKIRSTKLEDSAMYFCASSGQGSRRYGYTFGSGTRLTVV.

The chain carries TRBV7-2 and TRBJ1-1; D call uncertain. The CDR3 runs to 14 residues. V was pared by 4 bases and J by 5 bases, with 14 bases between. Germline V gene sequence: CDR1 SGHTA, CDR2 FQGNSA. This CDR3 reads CASSSTGIRTEAFF. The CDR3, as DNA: TGTGCCAGCAGCTCCACGGGAATTCGAACTGAAGCTTTCTTT.

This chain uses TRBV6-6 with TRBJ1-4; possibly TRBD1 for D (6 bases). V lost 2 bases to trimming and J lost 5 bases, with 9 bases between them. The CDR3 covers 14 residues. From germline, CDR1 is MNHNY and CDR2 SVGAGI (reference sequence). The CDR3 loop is CASSYAGVNEKLFF. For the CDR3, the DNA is TGTGCCAGCAGTTACGCAGGGGTCAATGAAAAACTGTTTTTT.

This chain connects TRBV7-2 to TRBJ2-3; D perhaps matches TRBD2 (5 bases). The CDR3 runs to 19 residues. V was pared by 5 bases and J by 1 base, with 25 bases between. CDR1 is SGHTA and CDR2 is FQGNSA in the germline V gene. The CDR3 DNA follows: TGTGCCAGCAGCCGGGGTTCCGGACCGGGTGTGAGGGGCACAGATACGCAGTATTTT. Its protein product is CASSRGSGPGVRGTDTQYF.